What follows is one T cell receptor (beta chain) and its context. No antigen is known for it. The source of the sample is a study of OX40 agonist ivuxolimab in advanced cancers. The CDR3 extends over 13 amino acids. The ends were cut back, 3 bases at V and 8 bases at J, with 11 bases in the middle. Germline V gives CDR1 SGHVS, CDR2 FQNEAQ. Study-wide results and caveats: Mean expanded clone counts were higher in CD8+ than CD4+ T cells. Both blood CD4+ and CD8+ T cells showed clonal growth by week 6 at 0.1 to 3.0 mg/kg. Researchers did not determine the expanded peripheral T cells' antigen specificity. Compared with others, partial responders at 0.1-3.0 mg/kg displayed clonal expansion among the lowest.

The data were produced by immunoSEQ multiplex PCR, yet TCRdb's version contains in-frame clones alone and is incomplete. The sample shows 45,000 or so clones, approximately 91% of them seen only once. The J gene is TRBJ2-1, the V gene TRBV7-8; D is perhaps TRBD2 (6 bases). The starting material was CD4+ or CD8+ T cells sorted from blood, obtained in a trial of the OX40 agonist ivuxolimab. The sequence was obtained from an adult with an advanced solid tumor such as melanoma, head and neck, liver or kidney cancer. The CDR3 loop is CASSLGLGDEQFF. DNA for the CDR3: TGTGCCAGCAGCTTGGGACTCGGCGATGAGCAGTTCTTC.